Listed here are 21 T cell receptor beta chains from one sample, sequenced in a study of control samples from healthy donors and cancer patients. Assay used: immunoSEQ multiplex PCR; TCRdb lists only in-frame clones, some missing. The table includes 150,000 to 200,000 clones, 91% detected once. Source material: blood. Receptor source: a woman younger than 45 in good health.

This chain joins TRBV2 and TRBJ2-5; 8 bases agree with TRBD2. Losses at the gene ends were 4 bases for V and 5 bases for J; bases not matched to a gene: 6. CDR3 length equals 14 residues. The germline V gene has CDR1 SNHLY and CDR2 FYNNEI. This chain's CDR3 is CASSAGTRGETQYF. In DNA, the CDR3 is TGTGCCAGCAGTGCCGGGACTAGGGGGGAGACCCAGTACTTC.

The CDR3 spells CASSLGIGDQPQHF. CDR3 in DNA: TGTGCCAGCAGCTTAGGTATCGGGGATCAGCCCCAGCATTTT. The chain carries TRBV7-2 and TRBJ1-5; D not certain. With 1 base removed from V and 5 bases from J, the gap between germline ends came to 9 bases. The CDR3 is 14 residues long. In germline, CDR1 is SGHTA, CDR2 FQGNSA.

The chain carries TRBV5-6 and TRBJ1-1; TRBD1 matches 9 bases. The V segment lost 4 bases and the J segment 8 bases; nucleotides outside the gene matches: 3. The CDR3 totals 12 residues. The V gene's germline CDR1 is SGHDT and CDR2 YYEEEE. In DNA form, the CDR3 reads TGTGCCAGCAGCCCCACAGGGGGCGAAGCTTTCTTT. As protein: CASSPTGGEAFF.

This CDR3 is CASSYDSSYNEQFF. CDR3 nucleotides: TGTGCCAGCAGTTACGACAGCTCCTACAATGAGCAGTTCTTC. V gene TRBV6-2 or TRBV6-3 combines with J gene TRBJ2-1; possible D gene TRBD1, 5 bases. Germline V lookup: CDR1 MNHEY, CDR2 SVGEGT. V was pared by 2 bases and J by 0 bases, with 5 bases between. CDR3 length: 14 amino acids.

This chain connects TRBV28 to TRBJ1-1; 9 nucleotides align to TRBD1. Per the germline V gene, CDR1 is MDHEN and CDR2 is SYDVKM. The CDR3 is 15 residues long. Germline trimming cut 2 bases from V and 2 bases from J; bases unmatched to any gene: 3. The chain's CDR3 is CASSLGDRVNTEAFF. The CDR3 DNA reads TGTGCCAGCAGTTTAGGGGACAGGGTAAACACTGAAGCTTTCTTT.

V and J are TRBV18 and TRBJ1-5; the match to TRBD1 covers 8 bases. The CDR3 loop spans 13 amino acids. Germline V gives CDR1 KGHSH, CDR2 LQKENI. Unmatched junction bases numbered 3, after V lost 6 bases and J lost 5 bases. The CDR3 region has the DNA TGTGCCAGCTCCGGACAGGGTGATCAGCCCCAGCATTTT. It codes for CASSGQGDQPQHF.

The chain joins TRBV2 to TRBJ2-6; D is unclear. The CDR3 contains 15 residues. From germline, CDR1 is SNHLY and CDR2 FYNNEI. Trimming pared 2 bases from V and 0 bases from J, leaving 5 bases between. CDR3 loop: CASSERNSGANVLTF. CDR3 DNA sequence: TGTGCCAGCAGTGAACGGAACTCTGGGGCCAACGTCCTGACTTTC.

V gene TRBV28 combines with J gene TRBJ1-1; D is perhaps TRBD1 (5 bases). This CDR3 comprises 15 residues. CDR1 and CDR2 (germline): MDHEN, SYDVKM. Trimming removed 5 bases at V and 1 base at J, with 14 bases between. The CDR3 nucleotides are TGTGCCAGCAGTCCCTACCCCCAGGGGAACACTGAAGCTTTCTTT. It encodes CASSPYPQGNTEAFF.

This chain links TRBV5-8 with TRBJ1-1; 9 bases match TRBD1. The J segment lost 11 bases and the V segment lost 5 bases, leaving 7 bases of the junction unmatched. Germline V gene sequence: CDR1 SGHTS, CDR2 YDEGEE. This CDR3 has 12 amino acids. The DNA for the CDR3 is TGTGCCAGCAGGCCCCGGGACAGGGATGCTTTCTTT. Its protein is CASRPRDRDAFF.

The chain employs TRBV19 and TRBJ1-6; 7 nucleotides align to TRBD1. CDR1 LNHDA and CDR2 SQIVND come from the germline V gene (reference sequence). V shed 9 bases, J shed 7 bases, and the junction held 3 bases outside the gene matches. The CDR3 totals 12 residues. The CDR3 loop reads CASRTGNSPLHF. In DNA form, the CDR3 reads TGTGCCAGCCGGACAGGCAATTCACCCCTCCACTTT.

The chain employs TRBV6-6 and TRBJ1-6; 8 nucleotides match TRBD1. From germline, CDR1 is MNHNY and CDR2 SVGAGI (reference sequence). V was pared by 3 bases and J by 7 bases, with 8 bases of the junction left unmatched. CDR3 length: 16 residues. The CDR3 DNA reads TGTGCCAGCAGTTATCTCGGACAGGGCAACAATTCACCCCTCCACTTT. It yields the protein CASSYLGQGNNSPLHF.

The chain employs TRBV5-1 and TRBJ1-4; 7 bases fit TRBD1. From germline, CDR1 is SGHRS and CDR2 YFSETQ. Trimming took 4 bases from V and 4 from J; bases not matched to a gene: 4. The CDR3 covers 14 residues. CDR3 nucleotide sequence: TGCGCCAGCAGCCCGGGACAGCTTAATGAAAAACTGTTTTTT. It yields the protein CASSPGQLNEKLFF.

CDR3 nucleotides: TGCGCCAGCAGCTTGGGCAGGGGTAGATCTGGAAACACCATATATTTT. This gives the protein CASSLGRGRSGNTIYF. The chain couples TRBV5-1 to TRBJ1-3; possibly TRBD1 for D (6 bases). Per the germline V gene, CDR1 is SGHRS and CDR2 is YFSETQ. The CDR3 has 16 residues. Trimming removed 0 bases from V and 1 base from J, with 11 bases in between.

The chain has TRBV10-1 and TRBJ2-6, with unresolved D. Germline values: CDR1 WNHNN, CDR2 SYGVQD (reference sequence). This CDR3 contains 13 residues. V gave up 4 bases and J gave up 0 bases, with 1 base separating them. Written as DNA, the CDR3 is TGCGCCAGCAGTGCCTCTGGGGCCAACGTCCTGACTTTC. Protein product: CASSASGANVLTF.

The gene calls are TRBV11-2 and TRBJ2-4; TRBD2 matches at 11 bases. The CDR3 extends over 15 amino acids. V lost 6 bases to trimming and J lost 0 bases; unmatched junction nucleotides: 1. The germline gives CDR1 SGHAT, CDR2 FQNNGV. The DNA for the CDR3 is TGTGCCAGCAGTGGACTAGCGGGAGCCAAAAACATTCAGTACTTC. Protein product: CASSGLAGAKNIQYF.

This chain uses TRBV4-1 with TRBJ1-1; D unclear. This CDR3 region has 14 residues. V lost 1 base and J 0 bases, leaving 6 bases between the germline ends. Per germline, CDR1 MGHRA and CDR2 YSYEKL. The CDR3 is CASSQAEMNTEAFF. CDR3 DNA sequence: TGCGCCAGCAGCCAAGCTGAGATGAACACTGAAGCTTTCTTT.

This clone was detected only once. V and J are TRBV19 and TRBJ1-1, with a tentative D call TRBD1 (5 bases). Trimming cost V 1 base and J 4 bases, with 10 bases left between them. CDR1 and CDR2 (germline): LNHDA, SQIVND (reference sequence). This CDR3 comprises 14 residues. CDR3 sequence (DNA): TGTGCCAGTAGTATAGTCGGGGCGTCCACTGAAGCTTTCTTT. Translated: CASSIVGASTEAFF.

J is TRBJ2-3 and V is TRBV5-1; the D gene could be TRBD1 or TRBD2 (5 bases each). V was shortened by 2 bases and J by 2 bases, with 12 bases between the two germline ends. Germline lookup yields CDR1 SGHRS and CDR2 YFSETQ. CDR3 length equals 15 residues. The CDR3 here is CASSLQARDTDTQYF. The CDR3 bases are TGCGCCAGCAGCTTACAGGCACGGGACACAGATACGCAGTATTTT.

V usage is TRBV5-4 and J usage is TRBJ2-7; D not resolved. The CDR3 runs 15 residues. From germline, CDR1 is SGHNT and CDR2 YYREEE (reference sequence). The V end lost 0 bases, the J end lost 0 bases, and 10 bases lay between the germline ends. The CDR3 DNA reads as TGTGCCAGCAGCTTGGGCGGTAGGAGCTCCTACGAGCAGTACTTC. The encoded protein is CASSLGGRSSYEQYF.

The CDR3 sequence: CASSLYPGLAGGRRNEQFF. The CDR3 bases are TGTGCCAGCAGTTTATACCCCGGACTAGCGGGAGGAAGGAGGAATGAGCAGTTCTTC. This sequence joins TRBV27 and TRBJ2-1, with 14 nucleotides matching TRBD2. The V segment lost 1 base and the J segment 7 bases; nucleotides outside the gene matches: 12. CDR1 and CDR2 (germline): MNHEY, SMNVEV (reference sequence). CDR3 length equals 19 residues.

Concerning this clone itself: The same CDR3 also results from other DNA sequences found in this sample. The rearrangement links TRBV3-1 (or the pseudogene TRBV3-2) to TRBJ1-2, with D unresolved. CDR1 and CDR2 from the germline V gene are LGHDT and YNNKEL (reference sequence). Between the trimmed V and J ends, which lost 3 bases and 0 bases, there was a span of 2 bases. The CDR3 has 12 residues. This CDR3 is CASSQSNYGYTF. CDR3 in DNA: TGTGCCAGCAGCCAGTCTAACTATGGCTACACCTTC.